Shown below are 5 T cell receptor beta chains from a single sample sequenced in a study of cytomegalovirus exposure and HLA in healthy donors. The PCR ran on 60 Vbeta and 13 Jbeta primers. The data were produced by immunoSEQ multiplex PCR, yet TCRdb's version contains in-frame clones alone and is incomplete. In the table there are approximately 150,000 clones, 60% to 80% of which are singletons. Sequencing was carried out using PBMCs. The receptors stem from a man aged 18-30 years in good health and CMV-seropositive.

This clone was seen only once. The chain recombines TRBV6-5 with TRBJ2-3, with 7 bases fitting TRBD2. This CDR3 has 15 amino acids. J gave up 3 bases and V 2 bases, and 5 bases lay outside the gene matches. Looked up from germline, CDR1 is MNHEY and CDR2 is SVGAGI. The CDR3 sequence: CASSYEAGRTDTQYF. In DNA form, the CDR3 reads TGTGCCAGCAGTTACGAAGCGGGAAGGACAGATACGCAGTATTTT.

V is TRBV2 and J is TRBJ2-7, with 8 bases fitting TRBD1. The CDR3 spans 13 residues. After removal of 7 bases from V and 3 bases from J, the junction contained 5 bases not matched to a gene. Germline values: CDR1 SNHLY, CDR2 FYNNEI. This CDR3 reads CASIGTGGYEQYF. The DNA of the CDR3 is TGTGCCAGCATTGGAACAGGGGGCTACGAGCAGTACTTC.

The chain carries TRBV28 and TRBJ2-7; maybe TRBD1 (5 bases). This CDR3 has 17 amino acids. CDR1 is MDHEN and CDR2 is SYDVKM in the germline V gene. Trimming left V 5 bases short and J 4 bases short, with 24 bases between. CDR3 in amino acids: CASSTTGHKFGPYEQYF. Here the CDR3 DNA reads TGTGCCAGCAGTACTACTGGACACAAATTCGGGCCTTACGAGCAGTACTTC. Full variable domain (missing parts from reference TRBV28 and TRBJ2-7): DVKVTQSSRYLVKRTGEKVFLECVQDMDHENMFWYRQDPGLGLRLIYFSYDVKMKEKGDIPEGYSVSREKKERFSLILESASTNQTSMYLCASSTTGHKFGPYEQYFGPGTRLTVT.

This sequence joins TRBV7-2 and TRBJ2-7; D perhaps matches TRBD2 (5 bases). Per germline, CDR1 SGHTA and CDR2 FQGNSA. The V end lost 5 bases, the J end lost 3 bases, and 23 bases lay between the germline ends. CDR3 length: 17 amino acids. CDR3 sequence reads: CASSPPTIGGPHYEQYF. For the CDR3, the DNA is TGTGCCAGCAGCCCCCCAACTATAGGCGGGCCACACTACGAGCAGTACTTC.

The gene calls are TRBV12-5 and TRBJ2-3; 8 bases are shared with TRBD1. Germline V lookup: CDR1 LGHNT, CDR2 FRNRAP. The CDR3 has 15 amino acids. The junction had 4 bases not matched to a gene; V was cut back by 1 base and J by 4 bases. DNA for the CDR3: TGTGCTAGTGGTTTGGGACAGGGGCTAGCAGATACGCAGTATTTT. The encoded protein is CASGLGQGLADTQYF.